This note documents a single TCR beta chain sequence. This sample is drawn from a study of blood T cell repertoires in COVID-19. Turning to the study itself: Some COVID-19 samples were acute and others convalescent; all came from the United States, Italy and Spain. Sources were T cells, B-cell-depleted T cells, or PBMCs; the material itself was cDNA or gDNA.

Original analysis: Amplified reference gene primers provided the basis for estimating nucleated cell counts. Profiling relied on immunoSEQ multiplex PCR, and the TCRdb table lists in-frame clones only, not all of them. The V and J calls and the clone size are those of that table, but D and trimming were determined from the DNA. The sample yields approximately 300,000 clones, around 82% seen once. The specimen sequenced was peripheral blood. This clonotype was obtained from a woman aged 45-59 years with acute or convalescent COVID-19.

The CDR3, as DNA: TGTGCCAGCAGTCCACCCGACAACAGCAATCAGCCCCAGCATTTT. Protein sequence: CASSPPDNSNQPQHF. This sequence joins TRBV28 and TRBJ1-5; D remains unclear. With 5 bases removed from V and 1 base from J, the gap between germline ends came to 12 bases. The CDR3 totals 15 residues. Germline V gives CDR1 MDHEN, CDR2 SYDVKM.